These 3 T cell receptor beta chains came from one sample sequenced in a study of blood T cell repertoires in COVID-19. Assay used: immunoSEQ multiplex PCR; TCRdb lists only in-frame clones, some missing. This sample yields 160,000 or so clones, of which approximately 84% are seen a single time; more than 5% belongs to the top ten. The sequenced sample was peripheral blood. The receptors were gathered from a woman aged 50 to 60 with COVID-19, enrolled during active disease.

This chain uses TRBV6-5 with TRBJ1-1; D is unresolved. Looked up from germline, CDR1 is MNHEY and CDR2 is SVGAGI. Trimming removed 2 bases at V and 1 base at J, with 5 bases between. CDR3 size: 13 residues. In DNA form, the CDR3 reads TGTGCCAGCAGTTACCGACAGAACACTGAAGCTTTCTTT. Protein sequence: CASSYRQNTEAFF.

This clone was seen a single time. This chain joins TRBV30 and TRBJ2-5; 7 bases map to TRBD1. Germline assignment: CDR1 GTSNPN and CDR2 SVGIG (reference sequence). This CDR3 is 12 amino acids long. V gave up 4 bases and J gave up 1 base; unmatched junction bases: 0. The CDR3 bases are TGTGCCTGGACAGGGGGCCAAGAGACCCAGTACTTC. Its translation: CAWTGGQETQYF.

The chain uses TRBV29-1 and TRBJ2-7, with 7 bases lining up with TRBD2. The CDR3 totals 13 residues. The trim removed 6 bases at V and 0 bases at J, leaving 5 bases unmatched. Germline CDR1 reads SQVTM; CDR2 reads ANQGSEA. As DNA, the CDR3 is TGCAGCGTGGGGGGAGGGTACTCCTACGAGCAGTACTTC. It encodes CSVGGGYSYEQYF.